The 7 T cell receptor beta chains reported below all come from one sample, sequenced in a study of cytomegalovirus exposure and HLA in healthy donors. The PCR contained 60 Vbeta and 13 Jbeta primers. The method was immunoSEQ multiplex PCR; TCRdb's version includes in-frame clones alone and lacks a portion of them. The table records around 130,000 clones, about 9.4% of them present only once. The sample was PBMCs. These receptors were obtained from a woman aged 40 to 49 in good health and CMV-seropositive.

The DNA for the CDR3 is TGTGCCTGGAGTGGGACAGCCTATGGCTACACCTTC. Its translation: CAWSGTAYGYTF. The chain is built from TRBV30 and TRBJ1-2; D might be TRBD1 (6 bases). Trimming cost V 1 base and J 4 bases, with 7 bases left between them. Germline-derived CDR1 and CDR2 are GTSNPN and SVGIG (reference sequence). This CDR3 has 12 amino acids. Full variable domain (outside the CDR3, taken from reference TRBV30 and TRBJ1-2): SQTIHQWPATLVQPVGSPLSLECTVEGTSNPNLYWYRQAAGRGLQLLFYSVGIGQISSEVPQNLSASRPQDRQFILSSKKLLLSDSGFYLCAWSGTAYGYTFGSGTRLTVV.

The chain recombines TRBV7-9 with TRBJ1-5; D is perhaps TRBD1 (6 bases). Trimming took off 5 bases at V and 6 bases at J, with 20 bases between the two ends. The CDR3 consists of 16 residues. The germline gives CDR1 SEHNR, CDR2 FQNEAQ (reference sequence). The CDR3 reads CASSPMGTRGTQPQHF. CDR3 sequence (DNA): TGTGCCAGCAGCCCAATGGGGACCAGGGGCACTCAGCCCCAGCATTTT.

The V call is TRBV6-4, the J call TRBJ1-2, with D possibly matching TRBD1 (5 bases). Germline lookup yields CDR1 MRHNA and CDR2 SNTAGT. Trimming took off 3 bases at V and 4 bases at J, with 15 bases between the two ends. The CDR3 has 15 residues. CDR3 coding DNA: TGTGCCAGCAGTGAAGGCGCAGGGTCAATCTATGGCTACACCTTC. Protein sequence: CASSEGAGSIYGYTF.

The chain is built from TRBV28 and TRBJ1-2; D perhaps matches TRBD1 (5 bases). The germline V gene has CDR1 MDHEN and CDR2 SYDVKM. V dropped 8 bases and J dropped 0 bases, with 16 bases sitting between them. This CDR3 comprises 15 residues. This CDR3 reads CASLTGGSANYGYTF. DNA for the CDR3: TGTGCCAGCCTGACGGGGGGGTCGGCTAACTATGGCTACACCTTC.

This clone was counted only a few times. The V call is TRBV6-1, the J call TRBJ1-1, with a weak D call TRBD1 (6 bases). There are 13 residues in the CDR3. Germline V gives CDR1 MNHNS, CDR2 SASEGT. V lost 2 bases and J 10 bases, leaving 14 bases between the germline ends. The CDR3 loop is CASSELSGVAAFF. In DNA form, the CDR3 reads TGTGCCAGCAGTGAACTGTCAGGGGTGGCAGCTTTCTTT.

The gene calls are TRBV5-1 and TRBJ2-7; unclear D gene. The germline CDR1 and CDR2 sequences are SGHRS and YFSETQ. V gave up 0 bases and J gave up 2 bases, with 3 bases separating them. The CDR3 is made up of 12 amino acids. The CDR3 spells CASSLGTYEQYF. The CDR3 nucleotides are TGCGCCAGCAGCTTGGGTACCTACGAGCAGTACTTC.

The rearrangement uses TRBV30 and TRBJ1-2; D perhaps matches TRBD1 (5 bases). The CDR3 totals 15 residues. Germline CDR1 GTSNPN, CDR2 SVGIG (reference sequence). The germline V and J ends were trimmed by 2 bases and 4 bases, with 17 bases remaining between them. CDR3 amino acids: CAWSPLRRGGYGYTF. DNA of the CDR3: TGTGCCTGGAGTCCCCTTAGGAGGGGCGGCTATGGCTACACCTTC.